The present T cell receptor (beta chain) was sequenced within a study of blood T cells in healthy people across ages. With a J-beta primer mix and a sample-barcoded 5' primer, a second PCR ran about 7 to 12 cycles. In TCRdb, the 5' RACE reads were re-called with MiXCR into one record per CDR3 protein. The data show around 990,000 distinct CDR3 sequences, more than 30% seen once. The CDR3 consists of 15 residues. Germline assignment: CDR1 DFQATT and CDR2 SNEGSKA (reference sequence). Trimming took 6 bases from V and 4 from J, leaving 20 bases between them. Total RNA was extracted at no less than 6 micrograms per sample.

This chain joins TRBV20-1 and TRBJ2-3; D is unresolved. The sequenced sample was blood. The receptor was isolated from a man between 18 and 35 years old in good health. The chain's CDR3 is CSAVPRAGGSDTQYF. The CDR3 coding sequence is TGCAGTGCAGTACCCCGGGCAGGTGGGTCAGATACGCAGTATTTT.